This T cell receptor (beta chain) was captured in a study of blood T cells in healthy people across ages. Regarding this clonotype: As yet, its antigen is unknown.

Study outcomes and limitations: Unknown CMV status may confound age-related changes in expanded clones.

This CDR3 spans 13 amino acids. Per the germline V gene, CDR1 is MDHEN and CDR2 is SYDVKM. V was pared by 7 bases and J by 2 bases, with 2 bases of the junction left unmatched. Healthy Caucasian individuals from Russia aged about 6 to 100 were enrolled as donors. Through a sample-barcoded 5' primer and a J-beta primer mix, a second PCR was run for about 6 to 12 cycles. TCRdb re-called the 5' RACE reads through MiXCR, storing one row per CDR3 protein. The data show 1.2 million to 1.5 million distinct CDR3 sequences, around two fifths seen once. V is TRBV28 and J is TRBJ2-5; 9 bases match TRBD2. Sequencing was carried out using blood. This clonotype originated in a woman aged 18-29 years in good health. CDR3 in DNA: TGTGCCAGCAAGGCGGGGGGGCAAGAGACCCAGTACTTC. Protein: CASKAGGQETQYF.